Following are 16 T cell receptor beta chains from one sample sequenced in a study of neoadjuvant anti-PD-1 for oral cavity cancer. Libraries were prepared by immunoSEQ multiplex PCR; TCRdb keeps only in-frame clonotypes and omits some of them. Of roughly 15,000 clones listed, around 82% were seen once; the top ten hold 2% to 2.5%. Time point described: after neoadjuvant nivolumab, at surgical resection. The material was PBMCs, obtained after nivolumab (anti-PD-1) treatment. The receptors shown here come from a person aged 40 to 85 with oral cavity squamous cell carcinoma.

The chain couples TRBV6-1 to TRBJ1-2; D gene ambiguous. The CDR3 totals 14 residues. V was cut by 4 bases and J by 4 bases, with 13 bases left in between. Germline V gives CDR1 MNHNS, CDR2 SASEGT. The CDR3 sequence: CASSAGPQLYGYTF. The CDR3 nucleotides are TGTGCCAGCAGTGCCGGACCGCAACTCTATGGCTACACCTTC.

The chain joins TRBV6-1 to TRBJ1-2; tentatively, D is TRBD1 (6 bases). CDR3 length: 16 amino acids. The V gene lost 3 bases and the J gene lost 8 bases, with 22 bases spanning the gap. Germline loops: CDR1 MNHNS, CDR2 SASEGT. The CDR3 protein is CASSDIKPQGRRGYTF. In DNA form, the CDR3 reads TGTGCCAGCAGTGACATAAAACCACAGGGACGTAGGGGCTACACCTTC.

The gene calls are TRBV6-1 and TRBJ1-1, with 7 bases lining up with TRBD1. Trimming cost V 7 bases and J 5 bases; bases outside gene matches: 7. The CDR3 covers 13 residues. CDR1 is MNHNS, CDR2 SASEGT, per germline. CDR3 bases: TGTGCCAGCAATAGACAGGGTAGGACTGAAGCTTTCTTT. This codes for CASNRQGRTEAFF.

The CDR3: CASSLGMVASYNEQFF. The CDR3 DNA reads TGTGCCAGCAGCTTAGGAATGGTAGCCTCCTACAATGAGCAGTTCTTC. This sequence joins TRBV11-2 and TRBJ2-1; unclear D gene. The CDR3 is 16 residues long. Trimming cost V 1 base and J 0 bases, with 10 bases left between them. Germline values: CDR1 SGHAT, CDR2 FQNNGV.

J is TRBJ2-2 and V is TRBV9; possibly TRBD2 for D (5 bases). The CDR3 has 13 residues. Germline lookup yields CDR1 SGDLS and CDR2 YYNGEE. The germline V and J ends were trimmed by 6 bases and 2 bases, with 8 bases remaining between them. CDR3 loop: CASIGENTGELFF. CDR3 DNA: TGTGCCAGCATCGGGGAAAACACCGGGGAGCTGTTTTTT.

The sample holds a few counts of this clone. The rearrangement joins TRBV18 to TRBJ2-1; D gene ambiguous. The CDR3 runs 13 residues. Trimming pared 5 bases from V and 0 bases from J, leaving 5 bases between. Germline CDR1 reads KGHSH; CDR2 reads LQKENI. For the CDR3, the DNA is TGTGCCAGCTCAACCGCCTCCTACAATGAGCAGTTCTTC. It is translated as CASSTASYNEQFF. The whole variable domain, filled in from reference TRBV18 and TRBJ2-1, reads NAGVMQNPRHLVRRRGQEARLRCSPMKGHSHVYWYRQLPEEGLKFMVYLQKENIIDESGMPKERFSAEFPKEGPSILRIQQVVRGDSAAYFCASSTASYNEQFFGPGTRLTVL.

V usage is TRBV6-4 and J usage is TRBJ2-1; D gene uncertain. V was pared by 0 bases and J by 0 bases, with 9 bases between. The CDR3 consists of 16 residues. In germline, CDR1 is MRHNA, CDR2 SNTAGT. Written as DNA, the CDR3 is TGTGCCAGCAGTGACTCGATCGGGCTCTCCTACAATGAGCAGTTCTTC. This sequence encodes CASSDSIGLSYNEQFF.

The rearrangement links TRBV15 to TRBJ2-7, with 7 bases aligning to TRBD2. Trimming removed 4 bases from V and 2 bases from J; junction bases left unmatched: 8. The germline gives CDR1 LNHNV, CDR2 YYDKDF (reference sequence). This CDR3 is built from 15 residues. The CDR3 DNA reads TGTGCCACCAGCACATTGGGGCGGGGGACCTACGAGCAGTACTTC. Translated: CATSTLGRGTYEQYF.

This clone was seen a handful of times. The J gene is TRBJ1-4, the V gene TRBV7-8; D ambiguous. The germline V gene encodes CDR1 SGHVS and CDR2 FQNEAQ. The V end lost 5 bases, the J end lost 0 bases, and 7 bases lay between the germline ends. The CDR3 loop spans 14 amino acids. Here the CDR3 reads CASSLQSTNEKLFF. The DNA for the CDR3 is TGTGCCAGCAGCCTACAGTCAACTAATGAAAAACTGTTTTTT.

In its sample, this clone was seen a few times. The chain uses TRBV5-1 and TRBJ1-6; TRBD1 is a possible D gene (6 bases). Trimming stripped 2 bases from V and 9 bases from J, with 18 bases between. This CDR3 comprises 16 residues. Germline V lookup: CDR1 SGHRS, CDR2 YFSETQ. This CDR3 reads CASSFLLGGRGSPLHF. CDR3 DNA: TGCGCCAGCAGCTTCCTCCTCGGGGGGCGCGGTTCACCCCTCCACTTT.

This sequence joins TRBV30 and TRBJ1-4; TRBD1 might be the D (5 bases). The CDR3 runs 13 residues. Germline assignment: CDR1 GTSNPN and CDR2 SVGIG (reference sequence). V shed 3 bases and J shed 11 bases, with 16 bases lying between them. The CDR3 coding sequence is TGTGCCTGGAGCATAAAAGGGGCGGTGAAACTGTTTTTT. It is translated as CAWSIKGAVKLFF.

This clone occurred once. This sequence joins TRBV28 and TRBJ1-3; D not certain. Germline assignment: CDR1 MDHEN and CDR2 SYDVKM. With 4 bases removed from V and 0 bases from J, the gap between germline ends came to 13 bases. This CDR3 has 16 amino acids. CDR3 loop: CASSSSVGYSGNTIYF. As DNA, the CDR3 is TGTGCCAGCAGTTCCTCTGTGGGTTACTCTGGAAACACCATATATTTT.

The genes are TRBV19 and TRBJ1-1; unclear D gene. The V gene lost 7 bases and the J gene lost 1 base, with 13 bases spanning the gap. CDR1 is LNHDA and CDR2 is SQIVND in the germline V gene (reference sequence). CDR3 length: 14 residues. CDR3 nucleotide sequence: TGTGCCAGTACCTCCCTAGGGAGGAACACTGAAGCTTTCTTT. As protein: CASTSLGRNTEAFF.

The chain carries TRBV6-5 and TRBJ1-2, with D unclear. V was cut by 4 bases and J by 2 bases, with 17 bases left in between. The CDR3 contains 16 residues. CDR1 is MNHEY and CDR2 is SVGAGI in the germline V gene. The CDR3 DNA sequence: TGTGCCAGCAGTTCGTTGGGTACAGCTTCGAACTATGGCTACACCTTC. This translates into CASSSLGTASNYGYTF.

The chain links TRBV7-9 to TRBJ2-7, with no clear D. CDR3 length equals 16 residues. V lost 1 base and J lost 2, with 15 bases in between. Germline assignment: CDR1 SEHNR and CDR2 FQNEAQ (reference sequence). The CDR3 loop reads CASSLGSDGRTYEQYF. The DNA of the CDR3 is TGTGCCAGCAGCTTAGGTTCCGACGGACGGACCTACGAGCAGTACTTC.

CDR3 nucleotide sequence: TGTGCCAGCAGCCCTCCTACTAGCGGAGCCTACGAGCAGTACTTC. It codes for CASSPPTSGAYEQYF. The chain links TRBV5-4 to TRBJ2-7, with TRBD2 identical over 8 bases. Trimming cost V 4 bases and J 2 bases; bases outside gene matches: 8. Germline V gene data show CDR1 as SGHNT and CDR2 as YYREEE (reference sequence). The CDR3 consists of 15 residues.